Shown below are 18 T cell receptor beta chains from a single sample sequenced in a study of blood T cell repertoires in COVID-19. The method was immunoSEQ multiplex PCR; TCRdb's version includes in-frame clones alone and lacks a portion of them. The table lists over 90,000 clones, 84% of them singletons. Source material: peripheral blood. The receptors were gathered from a human donor in a cohort sampled during active or convalescent COVID-19.

The gene calls are TRBV7-9 and TRBJ1-4; D remains unclear. Trimming shortened V by 1 base and J by 3 bases, and 9 bases separated the two germline ends. Germline loops: CDR1 SEHNR, CDR2 FQNEAQ (reference sequence). The CDR3 covers 15 residues. CDR3 in amino acids: CASSLGGGSNEKLFF. As DNA, the CDR3 is TGTGCCAGCAGCTTAGGTGGAGGTTCTAATGAAAAACTGTTTTTT. Together with reference TRBV7-9 and TRBJ1-4, the CDR3 gives the full variable domain: DTGVSQNPRHKITKRGQNVTFRCDPISEHNRLYWYRQTLGQGPEFLTYFQNEAQLEKSRLLSDRFSAERPKGSFSTLEIQRTEQGDSAMYLCASSLGGGSNEKLFFGSGTQLSVL.

CDR3 DNA sequence: TGTGCCAGCAGCTTAGATACTAGCGGCCTTAGGCAGCAGTACTTC. This translates into CASSLDTSGLRQQYF. The V and J genes are TRBV7-2 and TRBJ2-7, with TRBD2 matching over 8 bases. The V and J ends lost 1 base and 8 bases, in that order; junction bases with no gene match: 10. Germline V lookup: CDR1 SGHTA, CDR2 FQGNSA. CDR3 length equals 15 residues.

CDR3 nucleotide sequence: TGTGCCAGCAAGACGGACAGGGTGTTCTACACCTTC. Translating gives CASKTDRVFYTF. The chain uses TRBV2 and TRBJ1-2, with 8 bases identical to TRBD1. Germline CDR1 is SNHLY and CDR2 is FYNNEI. Losses at the gene ends were 7 bases for V and 10 bases for J; bases not matched to a gene: 8. The CDR3 runs to 12 residues. Full variable domain (remainder filled in from reference TRBV2 and TRBJ1-2): EPEVTQTPSHQVTQMGQEVILRCVPISNHLYFYWYRQILGQKVEFLVSFYNNEISEKSEIFDDQFSVERPDGSNFTLKIRSTKLEDSAMYFCASKTDRVFYTFGSGTRLTVV.

With regard to this clone: The conserved phenylalanine or tryptophan is not found at the CDR3 terminus, so this likely reflects a read error. It is unclear where the CDR3 begins or ends on the DNA, so no DNA is shown, and the CDR3 is as TCRdb lists it. The V and J genes are TRBV11-2 and TRBJ2-7; TRBD1, the table's D call, lacks a check against the DNA. The germline V gene has CDR1 SGHAT and CDR2 FQNNGV. The length of the CDR3 is 13 amino acids, counting both ends. The CDR3 reads CAPTGTGVLRAVL.

This chain uses TRBV5-6 with TRBJ2-3; 9 bases line up with TRBD1. The CDR3 consists of 15 residues. Trimming took 4 bases from V and 3 from J; bases not matched to a gene: 6. Germline CDR1 reads SGHDT; CDR2 reads YYEEEE. The CDR3 nucleotides are TGTGCCAGCAGCCCGCCGGGACAGGGTACAGATACGCAGTATTTT. It yields the protein CASSPPGQGTDTQYF.

The chain is built from TRBV13 and TRBJ1-4; the D gene is possibly TRBD1 (6 bases). CDR1 is PRHDT, CDR2 FYEKMQ, per germline (reference sequence). The CDR3 covers 15 residues. Trimming removed 3 bases at V and 3 bases at J, with 11 bases between. This CDR3 reads CASSLGGGANEKLFF. DNA of the CDR3: TGTGCCAGCAGCTTGGGAGGGGGTGCTAATGAAAAACTGTTTTTT.

J is TRBJ1-2 and V is TRBV6-2 or TRBV6-3; D not certain. The CDR3 contains 13 residues. The V gene lost 5 bases and the J gene lost 5 bases, with 12 bases spanning the gap. Per the germline V gene, CDR1 is MNHEY and CDR2 is SVGEGT. Here the CDR3 DNA reads TGTGCCAGCAGTGGGCAAGGAGGGTATGGCTACACCTTC. It is translated as CASSGQGGYGYTF.

The chain employs TRBV7-2 and TRBJ1-4; tentatively, D is TRBD1 (5 bases). V lost 1 base, J lost 7 bases, and 10 bases lay in between. Germline V gene sequence: CDR1 SGHTA, CDR2 FQGNSA. CDR3 length: 14 residues. CDR3 bases: TGTGCCAGCAGCTTAGGGGGGGAGAGTGAAAAACTGTTTTTT. Its translation is CASSLGGESEKLFF.

The rearrangement joins TRBV11-2 to TRBJ1-4, with D unclear. Germline assignment: CDR1 SGHAT and CDR2 FQNNGV. The germline V and J ends were trimmed by 6 bases and 7 bases, with 15 bases remaining between them. The CDR3 sequence is 14 residues long. The CDR3 bases are TGTGCCAGCAGTACACTCGGAGGGCCTGAAAAACTGTTTTTT. Amino acids: CASSTLGGPEKLFF.

This chain connects TRBV7-9 to TRBJ2-3, with a possible D match to TRBD2 (7 bases). Germline CDR1 and CDR2: SEHNR and FQNEAQ (reference sequence). Trimming removed 4 bases from V and 14 bases from J, with 19 bases in between. There are 13 residues in the CDR3. The CDR3 spells CASSSSWGGEGYF. CDR3 sequence (DNA): TGTGCCAGCAGCTCCTCCTGGGGGGGCGAGGGGTATTTT.

The V and J genes are TRBV5-4 and TRBJ2-7; TRBD2 agrees at 9 bases. V lost 1 base, J lost 6 bases, and 8 bases stayed unmatched. The CDR3 extends over 15 amino acids. CDR1 and CDR2 (germline): SGHNT, YYREEE (reference sequence). DNA for the CDR3: TGTGCCAGCAGCTTGAGTCTAGCGGGAATTGGCGAGCAGTACTTC. It codes for CASSLSLAGIGEQYF.

This rearrangement joins TRBV28 to TRBJ2-1; 7 positions agree with TRBD1. Germline V gives CDR1 MDHEN, CDR2 SYDVKM. The junction had 6 bases not matched to a gene; V was cut back by 2 bases and J by 2 bases. CDR3 length: 16 amino acids. CDR3 protein: CASSLPQGVPYNEQFF. The CDR3, as DNA: TGTGCCAGCAGTTTACCTCAGGGGGTACCCTACAATGAGCAGTTCTTC.

The chain combines TRBV15 with TRBJ2-1; no clear D gene. Germline assignment: CDR1 LNHNV and CDR2 YYDKDF (reference sequence). This CDR3 has 14 residues. Between the trimmed V and J ends, which lost 3 bases and 0 bases, there was a span of 6 bases. CDR3 in amino acids: CATSSLSSYNEQFF. The CDR3, as DNA: TGTGCCACCAGCAGCCTCAGCTCCTACAATGAGCAGTTCTTC.

The J gene is TRBJ2-1, the V gene TRBV24-1, with 9 bases that match TRBD2. CDR1 is KGHDR and CDR2 is SFDVKD in the germline V gene. The V segment lost 3 bases and the J segment 3 bases; nucleotides outside the gene matches: 2. The CDR3 contains 15 residues. CDR3 nucleotide sequence: TGTGCCACCAGTGATCCTAGCGGGGACTACAATGAGCAGTTCTTC. Protein: CATSDPSGDYNEQFF.

The gene calls are TRBV19 and TRBJ2-2; D possibly corresponds to TRBD1 (5 bases). CDR3 size: 14 residues. Germline CDR1 reads LNHDA; CDR2 reads SQIVND (reference sequence). Trimming removed 3 bases from V and 6 bases from J, with 11 bases in between. This CDR3 reads CASSIPGYAGELFF. CDR3 nucleotide sequence: TGTGCCAGTAGTATCCCAGGGTATGCCGGGGAGCTGTTTTTT.

This sequence joins TRBV25-1 and TRBJ1-2; tentative D call: TRBD1 (5 bases). CDR1 MGHDK and CDR2 SYGVNS come from the germline V gene. V gave up 3 bases and J gave up 2 bases, with 13 bases separating them. CDR3 length equals 15 residues. The CDR3, as DNA: TGTGCCAGCAGTGATCTGTCCGGGGGGAACTATGGCTACACCTTC. Translating gives CASSDLSGGNYGYTF.

This clone was counted a few times. This chain links TRBV21-1 with TRBJ1-3; the table's TRBD1 call for D was not verified on the DNA. TRBV21-1 is a known pseudogene. The CDR3 extends over 16 amino acids. The DNA for the CDR3 is TGTGCCAGCAGTGGGACAGGGTGGTTTTGGGGAAACACCATATATTTT. Protein: CASSGTGWFWGNTIYF.

The chain uses TRBV29-1 and TRBJ1-1; D not resolved. Trimming removed 1 base at V and 3 bases at J, with 9 bases between. Germline V gene lookup returns CDR1 SQVTM and CDR2 ANQGSEA. CDR3 length: 13 residues. The CDR3 is CSVEVLRDTEAFF. DNA of the CDR3: TGCAGCGTTGAAGTTCTGAGGGACACTGAAGCTTTCTTT.